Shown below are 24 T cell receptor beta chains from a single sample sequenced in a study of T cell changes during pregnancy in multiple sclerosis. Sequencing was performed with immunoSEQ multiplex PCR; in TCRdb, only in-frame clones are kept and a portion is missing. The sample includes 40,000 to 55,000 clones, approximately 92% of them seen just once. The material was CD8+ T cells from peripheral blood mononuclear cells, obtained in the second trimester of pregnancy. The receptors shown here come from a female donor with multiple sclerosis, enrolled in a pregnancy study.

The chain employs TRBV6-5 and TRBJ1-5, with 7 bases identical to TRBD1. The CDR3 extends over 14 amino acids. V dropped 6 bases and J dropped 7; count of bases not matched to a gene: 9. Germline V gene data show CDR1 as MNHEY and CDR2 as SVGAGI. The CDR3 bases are TGTGCCAGCAGCCAAGACAGGGTTGAACAGCCCCAGCATTTT. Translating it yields CASSQDRVEQPQHF.

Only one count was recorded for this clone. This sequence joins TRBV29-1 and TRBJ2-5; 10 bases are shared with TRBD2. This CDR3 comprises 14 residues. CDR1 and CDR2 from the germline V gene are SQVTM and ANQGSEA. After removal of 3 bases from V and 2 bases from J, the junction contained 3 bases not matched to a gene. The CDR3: CSVDRTSGQETQYF. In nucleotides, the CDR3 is TGCAGCGTTGATCGGACTAGCGGACAAGAGACCCAGTACTTC.

CDR3: CASSPGDGYTF. CDR3 sequence (DNA): TGTGCCAGCAGCCCGGGGGATGGCTACACCTTC. The rearrangement uses TRBV7-2 and TRBJ1-2; TRBD1 might be the D (5 bases). The V end lost 5 bases, the J end lost 6 bases, and 7 bases lay between the germline ends. The length of the CDR3 is 11 residues. Germline V gives CDR1 SGHTA, CDR2 FQGNSA.

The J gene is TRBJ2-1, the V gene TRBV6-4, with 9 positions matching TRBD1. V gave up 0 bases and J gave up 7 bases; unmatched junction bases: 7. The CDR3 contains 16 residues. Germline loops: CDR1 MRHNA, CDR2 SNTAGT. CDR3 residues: CASSDSAGQGENEQFF. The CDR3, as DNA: TGTGCCAGCAGTGACTCTGCGGGACAGGGTGAAAATGAGCAGTTCTTC.

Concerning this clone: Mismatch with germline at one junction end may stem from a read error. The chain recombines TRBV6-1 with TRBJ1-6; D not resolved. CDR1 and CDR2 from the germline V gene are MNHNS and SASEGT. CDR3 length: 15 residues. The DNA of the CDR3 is TGTGCCAGCAGCCAAGAGGTTGGCCATAATTCACCCCCCCACTTT. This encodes CASSQEVGHNSPPHF.

CDR3 protein: CASSSPEGGGYTGELFF. The CDR3 coding sequence is TGTGCCAGCAGCTCCCCCGAGGGAGGGGGTTACACCGGGGAGCTGTTTTTT. The V gene is TRBV7-9, the J gene TRBJ2-2; maybe TRBD2 (7 bases). CDR1 and CDR2 from the germline V gene are SEHNR and FQNEAQ (reference sequence). This CDR3 has 17 residues. V lost 4 bases, J lost 3 bases, and 18 bases lay in between.

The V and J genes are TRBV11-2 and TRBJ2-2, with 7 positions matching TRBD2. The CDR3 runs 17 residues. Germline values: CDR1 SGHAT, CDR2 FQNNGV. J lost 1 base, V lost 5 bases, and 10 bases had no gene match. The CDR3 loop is CASSRFVGGENTGELFF. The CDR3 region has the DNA TGTGCCAGCAGCCGGTTCGTGGGGGGGGAGAACACCGGGGAGCTGTTTTTT. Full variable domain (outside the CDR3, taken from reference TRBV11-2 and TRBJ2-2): EAGVAQSPRYKIIEKRQSVAFWCNPISGHATLYWYQQILGQGPKLLIQFQNNGVVDDSQLPKDRFSAERLKGVDSTLKIQPAKLEDSAVYLCASSRFVGGENTGELFFGEGSRLTVL.

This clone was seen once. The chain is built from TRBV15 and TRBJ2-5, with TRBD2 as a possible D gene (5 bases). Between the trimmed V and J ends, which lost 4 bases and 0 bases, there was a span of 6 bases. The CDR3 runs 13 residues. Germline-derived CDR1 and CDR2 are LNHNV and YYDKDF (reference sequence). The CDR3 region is CATSMEDQETQYF. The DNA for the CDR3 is TGTGCCACCAGCATGGAGGACCAAGAGACCCAGTACTTC. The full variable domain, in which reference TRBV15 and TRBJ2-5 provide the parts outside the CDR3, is DAMVIQNPRYQVTQFGKPVTLSCSQTLNHNVMYWYQQKSSQAPKLLFHYYDKDFNNEADTPDNFQSRRPNTSFCFLDIRSPGLGDTAMYLCATSMEDQETQYFGPGTRLLVL.

DNA of the CDR3: TGTGCCAGCAGCGACCCCTGGGGAGCGGGGGACACCGGGGAGCTGTTTTTT. Translated, it gives CASSDPWGAGDTGELFF. The chain couples TRBV9 to TRBJ2-2, with TRBD2 identical over 8 bases. This CDR3 is built from 17 residues. J was trimmed by 3 bases and V by 3 bases; bases with no gene match: 10. Germline V gene data show CDR1 as SGDLS and CDR2 as YYNGEE.

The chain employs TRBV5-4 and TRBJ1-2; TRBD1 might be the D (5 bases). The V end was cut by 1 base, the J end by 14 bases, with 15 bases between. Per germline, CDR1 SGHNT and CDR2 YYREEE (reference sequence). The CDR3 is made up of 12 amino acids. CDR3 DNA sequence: TGTGCCAGCAGCTTGAGTTTTGGGGGGGAGACCTTC. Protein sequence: CASSLSFGGETF.

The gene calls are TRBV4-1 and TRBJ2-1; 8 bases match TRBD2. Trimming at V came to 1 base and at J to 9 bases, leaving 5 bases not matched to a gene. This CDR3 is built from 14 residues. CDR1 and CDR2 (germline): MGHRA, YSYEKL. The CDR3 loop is CASSQAGLAAEQFF. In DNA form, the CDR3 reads TGCGCCAGCAGCCAAGCTGGACTAGCAGCTGAGCAGTTCTTC.

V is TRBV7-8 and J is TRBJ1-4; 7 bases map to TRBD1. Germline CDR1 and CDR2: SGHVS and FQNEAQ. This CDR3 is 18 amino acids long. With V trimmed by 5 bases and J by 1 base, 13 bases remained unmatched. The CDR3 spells CASSPIKGQEGTNEKLFF. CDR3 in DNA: TGTGCCAGCAGCCCGATTAAAGGACAGGAGGGAACTAATGAAAAACTGTTTTTT.

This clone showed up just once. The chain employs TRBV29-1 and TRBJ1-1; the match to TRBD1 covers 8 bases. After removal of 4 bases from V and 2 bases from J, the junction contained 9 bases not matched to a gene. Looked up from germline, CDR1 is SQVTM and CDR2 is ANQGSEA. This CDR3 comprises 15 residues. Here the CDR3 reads CSVGPGQGPNTEAFF. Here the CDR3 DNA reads TGCAGCGTTGGGCCTGGACAGGGCCCTAACACTGAAGCTTTCTTT.

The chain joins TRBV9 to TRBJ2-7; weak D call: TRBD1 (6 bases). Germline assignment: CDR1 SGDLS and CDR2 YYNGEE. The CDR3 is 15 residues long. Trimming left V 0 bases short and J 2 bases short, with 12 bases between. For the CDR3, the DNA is TGTGCCAGCAGCGTAGGTGGGGGCCCCACCTACGAGCAGTACTTC. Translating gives CASSVGGGPTYEQYF. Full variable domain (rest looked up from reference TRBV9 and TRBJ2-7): DSGVTQTPKHLITATGQRVTLRCSPRSGDLSVYWYQQSLDQGLQFLIQYYNGEERAKGNILERFSAQQFPDLHSELNLSSLELGDSALYFCASSVGGGPTYEQYFGPGTRLTVT.

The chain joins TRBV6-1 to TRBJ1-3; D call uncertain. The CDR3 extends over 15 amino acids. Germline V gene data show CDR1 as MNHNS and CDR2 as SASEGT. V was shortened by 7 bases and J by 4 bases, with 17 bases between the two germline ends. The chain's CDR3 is CASTQEDPGGNTIYF. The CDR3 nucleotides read TGTGCCAGCACCCAAGAGGACCCGGGAGGAAACACCATATATTTT.

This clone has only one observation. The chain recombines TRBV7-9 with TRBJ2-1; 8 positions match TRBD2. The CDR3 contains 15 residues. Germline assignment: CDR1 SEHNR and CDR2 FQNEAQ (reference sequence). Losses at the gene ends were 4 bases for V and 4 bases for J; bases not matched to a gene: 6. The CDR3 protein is CASSSPQREYNEQFF. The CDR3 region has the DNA TGTGCCAGCAGCTCCCCCCAGCGGGAGTACAATGAGCAGTTCTTC. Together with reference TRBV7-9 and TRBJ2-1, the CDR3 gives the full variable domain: DTGVSQNPRHKITKRGQNVTFRCDPISEHNRLYWYRQTLGQGPEFLTYFQNEAQLEKSRLLSDRFSAERPKGSFSTLEIQRTEQGDSAMYLCASSSPQREYNEQFFGPGTRLTVL.

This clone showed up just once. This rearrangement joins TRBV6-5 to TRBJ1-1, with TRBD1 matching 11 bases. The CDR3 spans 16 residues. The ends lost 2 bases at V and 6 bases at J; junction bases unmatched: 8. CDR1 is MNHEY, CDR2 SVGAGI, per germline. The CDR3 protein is CASSYVGGQGAAEAFF. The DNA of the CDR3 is TGTGCCAGCAGTTACGTGGGAGGACAGGGGGCTGCTGAAGCTTTCTTT.

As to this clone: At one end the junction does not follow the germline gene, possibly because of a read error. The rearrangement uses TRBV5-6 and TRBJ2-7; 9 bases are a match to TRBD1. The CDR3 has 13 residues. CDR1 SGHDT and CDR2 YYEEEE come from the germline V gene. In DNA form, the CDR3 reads TGTGCCAGCAGCCCCGGGACAGGGTTAAATTGGGACTTC. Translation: CASSPGTGLNWDF. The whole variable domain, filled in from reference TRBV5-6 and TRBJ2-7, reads DAGVTQSPTHLIKTRGQQVTLRCSPKSGHDTVSWYQQALGQGPQFIFQYYEEEERQRGNFPDRFSGHQFPNYSSELNVNALLLGDSALYLCASSPGTGLNWDFGPGTRLTVT.

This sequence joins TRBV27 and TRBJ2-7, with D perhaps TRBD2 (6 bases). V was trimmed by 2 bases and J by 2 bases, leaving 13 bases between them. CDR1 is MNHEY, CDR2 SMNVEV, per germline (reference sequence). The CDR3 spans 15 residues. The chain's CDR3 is CASSLSPAGTYEQYF. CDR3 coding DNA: TGTGCCAGCAGTTTAAGCCCGGCGGGGACCTACGAGCAGTACTTC.

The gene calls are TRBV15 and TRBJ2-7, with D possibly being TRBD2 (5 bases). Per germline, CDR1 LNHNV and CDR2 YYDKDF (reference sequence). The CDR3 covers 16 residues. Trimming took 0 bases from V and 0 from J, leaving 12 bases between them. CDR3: CATSRDIGLPSYEQYF. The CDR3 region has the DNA TGTGCCACCAGCAGAGATATAGGACTCCCCTCCTACGAGCAGTACTTC.

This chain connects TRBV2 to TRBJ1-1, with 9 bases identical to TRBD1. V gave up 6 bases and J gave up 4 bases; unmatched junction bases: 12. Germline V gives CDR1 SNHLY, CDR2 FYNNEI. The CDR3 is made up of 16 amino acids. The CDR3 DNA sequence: TGTGCCAGCAGAGAGACAGGGGGACCGGGAGGCACTGAAGCTTTCTTT. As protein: CASRETGGPGGTEAFF. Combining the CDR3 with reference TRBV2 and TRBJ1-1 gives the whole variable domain EPEVTQTPSHQVTQMGQEVILRCVPISNHLYFYWYRQILGQKVEFLVSFYNNEISEKSEIFDDQFSVERPDGSNFTLKIRSTKLEDSAMYFCASRETGGPGGTEAFFGQGTRLTVV.

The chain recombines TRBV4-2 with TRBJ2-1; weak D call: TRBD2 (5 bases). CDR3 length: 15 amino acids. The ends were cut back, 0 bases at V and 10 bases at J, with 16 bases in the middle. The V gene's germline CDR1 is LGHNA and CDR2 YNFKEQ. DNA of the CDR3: TGTGCCAGCAGCCAAGATTATTGGACTCCCGGGGAGCAGTTCTTC. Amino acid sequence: CASSQDYWTPGEQFF.

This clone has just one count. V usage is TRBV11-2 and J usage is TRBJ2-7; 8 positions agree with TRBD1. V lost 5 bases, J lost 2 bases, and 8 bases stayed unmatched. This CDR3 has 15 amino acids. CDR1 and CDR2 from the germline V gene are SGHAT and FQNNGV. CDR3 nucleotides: TGTGCCAGCAGCCCATCGGACAGGGCCCCCTACGAGCAGTACTTC. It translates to CASSPSDRAPYEQYF. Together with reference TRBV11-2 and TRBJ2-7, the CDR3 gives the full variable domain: EAGVAQSPRYKIIEKRQSVAFWCNPISGHATLYWYQQILGQGPKLLIQFQNNGVVDDSQLPKDRFSAERLKGVDSTLKIQPAKLEDSAVYLCASSPSDRAPYEQYFGPGTRLTVT.

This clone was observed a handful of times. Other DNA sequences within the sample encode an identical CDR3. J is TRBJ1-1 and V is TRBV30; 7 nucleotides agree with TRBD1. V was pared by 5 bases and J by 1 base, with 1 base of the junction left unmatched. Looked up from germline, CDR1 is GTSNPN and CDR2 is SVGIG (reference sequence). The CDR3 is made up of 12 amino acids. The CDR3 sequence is CAWRQGNTEAFF. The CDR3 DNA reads TGTGCCTGGCGACAGGGGAACACTGAAGCTTTCTTT.